This entry lists 11 T cell receptor beta chains sequenced from one sample in a study of shared T cell receptors in the human thymus. Sequencing used immunoSEQ multiplex PCR; TCRdb keeps in-frame clones, though not all of them. Of more than 550,000 clones listed, approximately 85% are singletons. These data are also associated with another study on human thymus T cells.

Material for sequencing was thymocytes. The receptors shown here come from a girl less than two years old with a congenital heart defect.

This chain links TRBV7-9 with TRBJ1-1; TRBD1 is a possible D gene (6 bases). The CDR3 has 14 amino acids. Germline-derived CDR1 and CDR2 are SEHNR and FQNEAQ (reference sequence). The V gene lost 7 bases and the J gene lost 0 bases, with 12 bases spanning the gap. Here the CDR3 reads CASMKTGLNTEAFF. The DNA for the CDR3 is TGTGCCAGCATGAAAACAGGGTTGAACACTGAAGCTTTCTTT.

CDR3: CASVTGTEAFF. Written as DNA, the CDR3 is TGTGCCAGCGTAACGGGCACTGAAGCTTTCTTT. The chain is built from TRBV6-6 and TRBJ1-1; unclear D gene. Germline loops: CDR1 MNHNY, CDR2 SVGAGI (reference sequence). V was trimmed by 8 bases and J by 4 bases, leaving 8 bases between them. There are 11 residues in the CDR3.

The chain links TRBV7-8 to TRBJ2-5; 8 bases align to TRBD1. Germline values: CDR1 SGHVS, CDR2 FQNEAQ. This CDR3 contains 17 residues. The junction had 10 bases not matched to a gene; V was cut back by 2 bases and J by 2 bases. Here the CDR3 reads CASSLPRVRQGQETQYF. CDR3 coding DNA: TGTGCCAGCAGCTTACCCCGAGTTCGACAGGGGCAAGAGACCCAGTACTTC.

This clone was found once. The CDR3 spells CASSPWNWPGDYGYTF. CDR3 sequence (DNA): TGTGCCAGCAGCCCCTGGAATTGGCCGGGGGACTATGGCTACACCTTC. The rearrangement links TRBV7-9 to TRBJ1-2; the D gene is possibly TRBD1 (5 bases). The CDR3 contains 16 residues. Per germline, CDR1 SEHNR and CDR2 FQNEAQ (reference sequence). Trimming removed 5 bases from V and 3 bases from J, with 19 bases in between. The complete variable domain, with remaining parts taken from reference TRBV7-9 and TRBJ1-2, reads DTGVSQNPRHKITKRGQNVTFRCDPISEHNRLYWYRQTLGQGPEFLTYFQNEAQLEKSRLLSDRFSAERPKGSFSTLEIQRTEQGDSAMYLCASSPWNWPGDYGYTFGSGTRLTVV.

The rearrangement joins TRBV27 to TRBJ1-1; 8 nucleotides match TRBD1. Unmatched junction bases numbered 18, after V lost 4 bases and J lost 5 bases. Looked up from germline, CDR1 is MNHEY and CDR2 is SMNVEV (reference sequence). The CDR3 contains 18 residues. The CDR3 region has the DNA TGTGCCAGCAGTTGGGGAAAACCGGACAGGGAGGTAGGGACTGAAGCTTTCTTT. It encodes CASSWGKPDREVGTEAFF.

The V gene is TRBV19, the J gene TRBJ1-2, with D possibly TRBD1 on 5 matching bases. The CDR3 is 15 amino acids. In germline, CDR1 is LNHDA, CDR2 SQIVND (reference sequence). V lost 5 bases to trimming and J lost 0 bases, with 13 bases between them. CDR3 sequence: CASSPLDTSNYGYTF. DNA of the CDR3: TGTGCCAGTAGTCCCCTGGACACGTCTAACTATGGCTACACCTTC.

The V call is TRBV18, the J call TRBJ1-1; D is unclear. The germline V gene encodes CDR1 KGHSH and CDR2 LQKENI. The CDR3 consists of 15 residues. With 1 base removed from V and 0 bases from J, the gap between germline ends came to 9 bases. The DNA for the CDR3 is TGTGCCAGCTCACCACGGAAAGACATGAACACTGAAGCTTTCTTT. Translated, it gives CASSPRKDMNTEAFF.

The gene calls are TRBV27 and TRBJ1-2; 9 nucleotides align to TRBD1. The CDR3 runs to 14 residues. Germline CDR1 reads MNHEY; CDR2 reads SMNVEV (reference sequence). J lost 3 bases, V lost 8 bases, and 7 bases had no gene match. The CDR3 nucleotides are TGTGCCAGCGGAGGCCGGGACAGGGACTATGGCTACACCTTC. This gives the protein CASGGRDRDYGYTF.

In its sample, this clone was seen once. Written as DNA, the CDR3 is TGTGCCAGCAGCTTTGACCCTACGACTGCCAAAAACATTCAGTACTTC. Residues: CASSFDPTTAKNIQYF. The J gene is TRBJ2-4, the V gene TRBV7-9; no definite D call. CDR3 size: 16 residues. The germline V gene encodes CDR1 SEHNR and CDR2 FQNEAQ (reference sequence). V was cut by 3 bases and J by 1 base, with 13 bases left in between.

This chain joins TRBV6-6 and TRBJ2-1; tentative D call: TRBD1 (6 bases). Germline assignment: CDR1 MNHNY and CDR2 SVGAGI (reference sequence). The CDR3 loop spans 13 amino acids. Deletions cut 3 bases from V and 4 bases from J, with 7 bases between. The CDR3 sequence is CASSYTGYNEQFF. The CDR3 coding sequence is TGTGCCAGCAGTTATACAGGGTACAATGAGCAGTTCTTC.

V usage is TRBV28 and J usage is TRBJ1-1; D unclear. The V end was cut by 3 bases, the J end by 2 bases, with 7 bases between. This CDR3 region has 13 residues. Germline-derived CDR1 and CDR2 are MDHEN and SYDVKM. The CDR3 region has the DNA TGTGCCAGCAGTTTCCCAGGAAACACTGAAGCTTTCTTT. This translates into CASSFPGNTEAFF.